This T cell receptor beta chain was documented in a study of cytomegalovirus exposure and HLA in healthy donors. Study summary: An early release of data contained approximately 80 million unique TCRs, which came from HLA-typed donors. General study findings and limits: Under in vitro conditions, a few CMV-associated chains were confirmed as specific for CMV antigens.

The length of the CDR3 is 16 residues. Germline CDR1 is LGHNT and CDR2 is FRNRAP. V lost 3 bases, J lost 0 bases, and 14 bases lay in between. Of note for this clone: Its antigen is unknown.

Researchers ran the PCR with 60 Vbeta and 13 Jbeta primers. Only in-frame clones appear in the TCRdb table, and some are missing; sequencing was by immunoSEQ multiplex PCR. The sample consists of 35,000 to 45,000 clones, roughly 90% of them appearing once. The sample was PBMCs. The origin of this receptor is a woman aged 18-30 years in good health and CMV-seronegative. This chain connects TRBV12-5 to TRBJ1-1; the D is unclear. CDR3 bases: TGTGCTAGTGGTTTCCGACGTGGGAGCTTGAACACTGAAGCTTTCTTT. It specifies CASGFRRGSLNTEAFF.